Below are 20 T cell receptor beta chains sequenced from a single sample in a study of blood T cells in healthy people across ages. Alongside a J-beta primer mix, a sample-barcoded 5' primer served in a second PCR lasting roughly 6 to 11 cycles. TCRdb processed the 5' RACE reads anew with MiXCR; each CDR3 protein has one entry. This table holds roughly 800,000 distinct CDR3 sequences, more than 20% found once. These data were likewise used in another study, on T cells of mothers and their children.

The specimen sequenced was blood. These receptors were taken from a boy between 10 and 17 years old in good health.

This clonotype was seen more than once but under ten times. The chain links TRBV3-1 to TRBJ2-5; TRBD1 aligns across 7 bases. V shed 0 bases and J 7 bases; nucleotides not matched to a gene: 11. CDR1 LGHDT and CDR2 YNNKEL come from the germline V gene (reference sequence). CDR3 length equals 16 residues. The chain's CDR3 is CASSQDATGMFLTQYF. The CDR3, as DNA: TGTGCCAGCAGCCAAGATGCGACAGGGATGTTCTTGACCCAGTACTTC.

This chain uses TRBV28 with TRBJ2-1; a possible D gene is TRBD2 (5 bases). This CDR3 has 16 amino acids. The V end lost 2 bases, the J end lost 0 bases, and 11 bases lay between the germline ends. The V gene's germline CDR1 is MDHEN and CDR2 SYDVKM. The CDR3 loop reads CASSLGLRGSYNEQFF. In DNA form, the CDR3 reads TGTGCCAGCAGTTTAGGCCTCCGGGGCTCCTACAATGAGCAGTTCTTC.

This clonotype was observed a handful of times. The chain couples TRBV9 to TRBJ1-6; 9 bases are a match to TRBD1. Germline trimming cut 0 bases from V and 6 bases from J; bases unmatched to any gene: 4. The length of the CDR3 is 16 residues. Germline CDR1 is SGDLS and CDR2 is YYNGEE. This CDR3 reads CASSVGTGAFNSPLHF. The DNA for the CDR3 is TGTGCCAGCAGCGTAGGGACAGGGGCATTTAATTCACCCCTCCACTTT.

The CDR3 loop is CASTGRGGSYNEQFF. CDR3 coding DNA: TGTGCCTCAACAGGGCGAGGCGGCTCCTACAATGAGCAGTTCTTC. The chain uses TRBV5-6 and TRBJ2-1; D might be TRBD1 (6 bases). Germline CDR1 is SGHDT and CDR2 is YYEEEE. The length of the CDR3 is 15 residues. The V gene lost 10 bases and the J gene lost 0 bases, with 17 bases spanning the gap. Combining the CDR3 with reference TRBV5-6 and TRBJ2-1 gives the whole variable domain DAGVTQSPTHLIKTRGQQVTLRCSPKSGHDTVSWYQQALGQGPQFIFQYYEEEERQRGNFPDRFSGHQFPNYSSELNVNALLLGDSALYLCASTGRGGSYNEQFFGPGTRLTVL.

This clonotype was recorded a few times. The chain joins TRBV4-3 to TRBJ2-5; possibly TRBD1 for D (7 bases). Per germline, CDR1 LGHNA and CDR2 YSLEER. Between the trimmed V and J ends, which lost 4 bases and 1 base, there was a span of 13 bases. CDR3 size: 15 residues. CDR3 residues: CASSLTGDSQETQYF. CDR3 DNA sequence: TGCGCCAGCAGCCTGACGGGGGACAGCCAAGAGACCCAGTACTTC.

This clonotype has a handful of counts. This chain joins TRBV20-1 and TRBJ2-5; 8 positions agree with TRBD2. The V gene's germline CDR1 is DFQATT and CDR2 SNEGSKA (reference sequence). V trimming: 6 bases; J trimming: 3 bases; junction bases outside the gene matches: 9. The CDR3 is 14 residues long. The CDR3 DNA reads as TGCAGTGCCAAGATAGGAGCGGGAGAAGAGACCCAGTACTTC. Residues: CSAKIGAGEETQYF.

This clonotype was recorded a few times. Written as DNA, the CDR3 is TGTGCCAGCAGGGGGGTGTCTGAAGGCTACACCTTC. As protein: CASRGVSEGYTF. The rearrangement uses TRBV12-3 or TRBV12-4 and TRBJ1-2, with D perhaps TRBD1 (5 bases). With 6 bases removed from V and 8 bases from J, the gap between germline ends came to 13 bases. The CDR3 sequence is 12 residues long.

A few counts support this clonotype. The chain is built from TRBV27 and TRBJ1-2; possible D gene TRBD1, 5 bases. V lost 6 bases and J lost 4, with 15 bases in between. The CDR3 length is 14 residues. Germline CDR1 and CDR2: MNHEY and SMNVEV (reference sequence). The CDR3: CASSLTGELYGYTF. DNA of the CDR3: TGTGCCAGCAGCCTAACAGGCGAGCTCTATGGCTACACCTTC.

This clonotype was detected a few times. The chain couples TRBV20-1 to TRBJ2-7; 7 positions agree with TRBD2. V was pared by 2 bases and J by 0 bases, with 7 bases of the junction left unmatched. The germline CDR1 and CDR2 sequences are DFQATT and SNEGSKA (reference sequence). The CDR3 loop spans 15 amino acids. The CDR3 loop reads CSARNSGESSYEQYF. The CDR3 region has the DNA TGCAGTGCTAGAAACAGCGGGGAGAGCTCCTACGAGCAGTACTTC.

This sequence joins TRBV5-1 and TRBJ1-5, with D maybe TRBD1 (5 bases). CDR3 size: 14 residues. The germline V gene encodes CDR1 SGHRS and CDR2 YFSETQ. The V and J ends lost 4 bases and 11 bases respectively, with 19 bases between them. CDR3 DNA sequence: TGCGCCAGCAGCCCTACGGGACGCGGATGGGCCCAGCATTTT. This gives the protein CASSPTGRGWAQHF.

The chain uses TRBV6-6 and TRBJ2-4; 10 bases map to TRBD2. Per the germline V gene, CDR1 is MNHNY and CDR2 is SVGAGI (reference sequence). Trimming took 6 bases from V and 5 from J; bases not matched to a gene: 4. This CDR3 spans 14 amino acids. In DNA form, the CDR3 reads TGTGCCAGCAGGGAACTAGCGGGGCAAAACATTCAGTACTTC. It yields the protein CASRELAGQNIQYF.

The chain combines TRBV2 with TRBJ2-7, with no clear D. The CDR3 consists of 11 residues. Germline assignment: CDR1 SNHLY and CDR2 FYNNEI. V gave up 6 bases and J gave up 3 bases, with 6 bases separating them. CDR3 sequence reads: CASRGYYEQYF. As DNA, the CDR3 is TGTGCCAGCAGGGGATACTACGAGCAGTACTTC.

This clonotype showed up just a few times. The chain combines TRBV9 with TRBJ1-1; a weak D match, TRBD1 (5 bases). Trimming removed 4 bases at V and 1 base at J, with 11 bases between. CDR1 and CDR2 from the germline V gene are SGDLS and YYNGEE. The CDR3 consists of 14 residues. CDR3 loop: CASSTRGRNTEAFF. CDR3 sequence (DNA): TGTGCCAGCAGCACACGGGGCAGGAACACTGAAGCTTTCTTT.

This clonotype has more than one count but fewer than ten. The chain combines TRBV9 with TRBJ2-3; 9 bases match TRBD1. Germline CDR1 SGDLS, CDR2 YYNGEE. V was pared by 0 bases and J by 2 bases, with 7 bases of the junction left unmatched. CDR3 length: 17 amino acids. The CDR3 loop reads CASSVARGTGFTDTQYF. CDR3 sequence (DNA): TGTGCCAGCAGCGTAGCTAGGGGGACAGGGTTCACAGATACGCAGTATTTT.

This rearrangement joins TRBV7-2 to TRBJ2-7; 11 nucleotides agree with TRBD2. CDR1 SGHTA and CDR2 FQGNSA come from the germline V gene. The CDR3 contains 16 residues. V was pared by 2 bases and J by 0 bases, with 3 bases of the junction left unmatched. CDR3: CASSLLLAGDSYEQYF. Written as DNA, the CDR3 is TGTGCCAGCAGCTTACTACTAGCGGGAGACTCCTACGAGCAGTACTTC.

This chain uses TRBV29-1 with TRBJ2-7, with D unresolved. This CDR3 spans 13 amino acids. Germline-derived CDR1 and CDR2 are SQVTM and ANQGSEA. V gave up 2 bases and J gave up 5 bases, with 13 bases separating them. As DNA, the CDR3 is TGCAGCGTTGAACTCCCGGACGCTAACGAGCAGTACTTC. Encoded protein: CSVELPDANEQYF.

CDR3 in amino acids: CASADQLAPNYYEQYF. The DNA of the CDR3 is TGTGCCAGTGCAGATCAACTAGCCCCAAACTACTACGAGCAGTACTTC. The rearrangement links TRBV28 to TRBJ2-7, with D possibly matching TRBD2 (6 bases). This CDR3 has 16 residues. V lost 9 bases and J 3 bases, leaving 24 bases between the germline ends. The germline CDR1 and CDR2 sequences are MDHEN and SYDVKM.

The chain carries TRBV15 and TRBJ2-1; 7 nucleotides line up with TRBD1. Germline V gene lookup returns CDR1 LNHNV and CDR2 YYDKDF (reference sequence). The CDR3 length is 13 residues. The V gene end was trimmed by 3 bases and the J gene end by 9 bases; junction bases not matched to a gene: 5. The CDR3 nucleotides are TGTGCCACCAGCAGCATACAGGGGAGTGAGCAGTTCTTC. As protein: CATSSIQGSEQFF.

This rearrangement joins TRBV7-9 to TRBJ1-4, with a tentative D call TRBD1 (5 bases). V lost 2 bases and J lost 0, with 19 bases in between. The CDR3 length is 19 residues. CDR1 is SEHNR and CDR2 is FQNEAQ in the germline V gene (reference sequence). CDR3 amino acids: CASSLFPRGGSATNEKLFF. CDR3 bases: TGTGCCAGCAGCTTATTCCCGCGTGGGGGTTCCGCAACTAATGAAAAACTGTTTTTT.

This clonotype was seen only a few times. This rearrangement joins TRBV28 to TRBJ2-5, with unresolved D. Germline V lookup: CDR1 MDHEN, CDR2 SYDVKM. The CDR3 sequence is 15 residues long. V was shortened by 1 base and J by 0 bases, with 9 bases between the two germline ends. The CDR3 sequence is CASSLFRVYQETQYF. The DNA of the CDR3 is TGTGCCAGCAGTTTATTTCGGGTTTACCAAGAGACCCAGTACTTC.